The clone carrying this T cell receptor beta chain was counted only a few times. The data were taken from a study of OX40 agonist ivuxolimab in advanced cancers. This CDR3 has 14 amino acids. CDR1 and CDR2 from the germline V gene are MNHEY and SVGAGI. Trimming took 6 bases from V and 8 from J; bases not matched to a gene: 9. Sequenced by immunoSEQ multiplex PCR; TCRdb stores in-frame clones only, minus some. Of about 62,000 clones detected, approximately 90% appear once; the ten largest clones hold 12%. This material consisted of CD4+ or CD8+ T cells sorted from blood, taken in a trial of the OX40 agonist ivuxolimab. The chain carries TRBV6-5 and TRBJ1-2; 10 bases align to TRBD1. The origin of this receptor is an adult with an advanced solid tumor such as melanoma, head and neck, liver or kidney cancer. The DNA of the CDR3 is TGTGCCAGCAGCCAAGGGACAGGGGTCTTCGGCTACACCTTC. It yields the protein CASSQGTGVFGYTF.